The 21 T cell receptor beta chains in this list originate from one sample, sequenced in a study of regulatory dendritic cells for organ transplantation. This table comes from immunoSEQ multiplex PCR, and its TCRdb copy is limited to in-frame clones, with some not included. The table lists thousands of clones, roughly 67% of them singletons. The material sequenced was memory CD8+ T cells from blood. Described subset: CD45RO+ memory T cells. Receptor source: a human donor in good health.

The chain combines TRBV4-1 with TRBJ1-1; D is undetermined. The germline CDR1 and CDR2 sequences are MGHRA and YSYEKL. V was shortened by 2 bases and J by 3 bases, with 16 bases between the two germline ends. This CDR3 has 16 residues. The CDR3 region is CASSQSEEELHTEAFF. The CDR3 DNA reads as TGCGCCAGCAGCCAAAGCGAGGAAGAATTGCACACTGAAGCTTTCTTT.

A few counts support this clone. The rearrangement uses TRBV4-2 and TRBJ2-1; 8 bases are shared with TRBD2. The germline CDR1 and CDR2 sequences are LGHNA and YNFKEQ. The V and J ends lost 6 bases and 0 bases, in that order; junction bases with no gene match: 7. This CDR3 has 16 amino acids. The CDR3 sequence is CASSFSGASSYNEQFF. CDR3 sequence (DNA): TGTGCCAGCAGTTTTAGCGGGGCGAGCTCCTACAATGAGCAGTTCTTC.

The rearrangement links TRBV7-8 to TRBJ1-1; unclear D gene. CDR1 and CDR2 from the germline V gene are SGHVS and FQNEAQ. Between the trimmed V and J ends, which lost 1 base and 4 bases, there was a span of 7 bases. This CDR3 contains 13 residues. The CDR3 spells CASSLGSLTEAFF. CDR3 bases: TGTGCCAGCAGCTTAGGGTCACTCACTGAAGCTTTCTTT.

The chain uses TRBV6-1 and TRBJ1-3; D is unresolved. This CDR3 comprises 15 residues. The V and J ends lost 7 bases and 0 bases respectively, with 13 bases between them. Germline V gene sequence: CDR1 MNHNS, CDR2 SASEGT. The CDR3 nucleotides are TGTGCCAGCAAAGGCACTTACTACTCTGGAAACACCATATATTTT. Its translation is CASKGTYYSGNTIYF.

The chain couples TRBV28 to TRBJ2-7, with a tentative D call TRBD1 (6 bases). In germline, CDR1 is MDHEN, CDR2 SYDVKM. V lost 5 bases and J 4 bases, leaving 21 bases between the germline ends. This CDR3 has 16 residues. The CDR3 bases are TGTGCCAGCAGTCTCCCTCCCGGGACATACTGGTACGAGCAGTACTTC. It encodes CASSLPPGTYWYEQYF.

This chain connects TRBV7-2 to TRBJ2-7; the D is unclear. V was shortened by 4 bases and J by 3 bases, with 13 bases between the two germline ends. CDR1 is SGHTA and CDR2 is FQGNSA in the germline V gene. There are 14 residues in the CDR3. Written as DNA, the CDR3 is TGTGCCAGCAGCTACCCCCCGCGAAACTACGAGCAGTACTTC. It encodes CASSYPPRNYEQYF. Full variable domain (outside the CDR3, taken from reference TRBV7-2 and TRBJ2-7): GAGVSQSPSNKVTEKGKDVELRCDPISGHTALYWYRQSLGQGLEFLIYFQGNSAPDKSGLPSDRFSAERTGGSVSTLTIQRTQQEDSAVYLCASSYPPRNYEQYFGPGTRLTVT.

Only a few counts were recorded for this clone. The rearrangement joins TRBV11-2 to TRBJ2-5; no firm D call. The CDR3 spans 13 residues. CDR1 and CDR2 (germline): SGHAT, FQNNGV. The V gene lost 0 bases and the J gene lost 5 bases, with 7 bases spanning the gap. CDR3 loop: CASSLEARETQYF. The CDR3 region has the DNA TGTGCCAGCAGCTTAGAAGCGAGGGAGACCCAGTACTTC.

The rearrangement joins TRBV7-8 to TRBJ2-1; 8 bases match TRBD2. Looked up from germline, CDR1 is SGHVS and CDR2 is FQNEAQ. This CDR3 contains 19 residues. The V and J ends lost 5 bases and 2 bases, in that order; junction bases with no gene match: 17. The CDR3: CASSQPEDGGAVAYNEQFF. The DNA for the CDR3 is TGTGCCAGCAGCCAACCCGAGGACGGGGGGGCCGTAGCCTACAATGAGCAGTTCTTC.

The V call is TRBV6-4, the J call TRBJ2-1; 12 bases fit TRBD2. This CDR3 comprises 15 residues. Germline V gene sequence: CDR1 MRHNA, CDR2 SNTAGT. Trimming removed 3 bases from V and 9 bases from J; junction bases left unmatched: 6. CDR3 DNA sequence: TGTGCCAGCAGTGAACTAGCGGGGGGAAGGGCTGAGCAGTTCTTC. Translation: CASSELAGGRAEQFF.

The rearrangement joins TRBV7-9 to TRBJ2-2, with a possible D match to TRBD1 (5 bases). This CDR3 spans 15 amino acids. CDR1 and CDR2 (germline): SEHNR, FQNEAQ (reference sequence). The ends were cut back, 5 bases at V and 2 bases at J, with 12 bases in the middle. The CDR3: CASSPTVANTGELFF. CDR3 nucleotides: TGTGCCAGCAGCCCGACAGTTGCTAACACCGGGGAGCTGTTTTTT. Looking up the rest from reference TRBV7-9 and TRBJ2-2 gives the full variable domain: DTGVSQNPRHKITKRGQNVTFRCDPISEHNRLYWYRQTLGQGPEFLTYFQNEAQLEKSRLLSDRFSAERPKGSFSTLEIQRTEQGDSAMYLCASSPTVANTGELFFGEGSRLTVL.

The rearrangement uses TRBV18 and TRBJ2-3; 8 positions match TRBD2. Germline lookup yields CDR1 KGHSH and CDR2 LQKENI. The CDR3 is 16 amino acids. Unmatched junction bases numbered 6, after V lost 0 bases and J lost 4 bases. The CDR3 region has the DNA TGTGCCAGCTCACCACCTGGGACTAGTAGGGCAGATACGCAGTATTTT. Protein sequence: CASSPPGTSRADTQYF. Combining the CDR3 with reference TRBV18 and TRBJ2-3 gives the whole variable domain NAGVMQNPRHLVRRRGQEARLRCSPMKGHSHVYWYRQLPEEGLKFMVYLQKENIIDESGMPKERFSAEFPKEGPSILRIQQVVRGDSAAYFCASSPPGTSRADTQYFGPGTRLTVL.

The V call is TRBV7-9, the J call TRBJ2-2, with 12 bases that match TRBD2. The germline CDR1 and CDR2 sequences are SEHNR and FQNEAQ (reference sequence). The CDR3 contains 15 residues. V trimming: 5 bases; J trimming: 7 bases; junction bases outside the gene matches: 5. The CDR3 sequence is CASSRTSGGNGELFF. The CDR3 bases are TGTGCCAGCAGCCGAACTAGCGGGGGGAACGGGGAGCTGTTTTTT.

The rearrangement joins TRBV7-9 to TRBJ2-7; D not resolved. Trimming left V 4 bases short and J 0 bases short, with 7 bases between. The CDR3 is 13 residues long. The germline CDR1 and CDR2 sequences are SEHNR and FQNEAQ (reference sequence). This CDR3 reads CASSWQSSYEQYF. CDR3 DNA: TGTGCCAGCAGCTGGCAGTCCTCCTACGAGCAGTACTTC.

CDR3 region: CASSVGQGRGNTIYF. As DNA, the CDR3 is TGTGCCAGCAGCGTCGGACAGGGTCGTGGAAACACCATATATTTT. The chain combines TRBV9 with TRBJ1-3; 8 bases line up with TRBD1. The V gene's germline CDR1 is SGDLS and CDR2 YYNGEE. The CDR3 is 15 amino acids. With 2 bases clipped from V and 3 bases from J, the junction kept 4 bases outside the gene matches.

The chain joins TRBV7-8 to TRBJ2-1; D is unclear. CDR1 and CDR2 from the germline V gene are SGHVS and FQNEAQ. The CDR3 is 13 amino acids. Deletions cut 5 bases from V and 2 bases from J, with 7 bases between. The CDR3 nucleotides read TGTGCCAGCAGCCAGGATGCCTACAATGAGCAGTTCTTC. Translation gives CASSQDAYNEQFF.

The chain has TRBV6-5 and TRBJ2-3, with a possible D match to TRBD2 (5 bases). V gave up 8 bases and J gave up 4 bases, with 13 bases separating them. The germline gives CDR1 MNHEY, CDR2 SVGAGI. The CDR3 totals 13 residues. The CDR3 coding sequence is TGTGCCAGCGGGTTGGCGGGTGCAGATACGCAGTATTTT. It specifies CASGLAGADTQYF.

This clone was recorded a few times. The V call is TRBV6-5, the J call TRBJ2-2, with 7 nucleotides matching TRBD2. CDR3 length equals 14 residues. Germline V gene data show CDR1 as MNHEY and CDR2 as SVGAGI. The V gene end was trimmed by 6 bases and the J gene end by 7 bases; junction bases not matched to a gene: 8. In nucleotides, the CDR3 is TGTGCCAGCAGCGGGGGGACCACTCACGGGGAGCTGTTTTTT. Amino acids: CASSGGTTHGELFF.

This clone was seen more than once but under ten times. The chain employs TRBV11-1 and TRBJ2-3; 7 positions match TRBD1. Trimming at V came to 0 bases and at J to 3 bases, leaving 9 bases not matched to a gene. The CDR3 is 17 residues long. Germline-derived CDR1 and CDR2 are SGHAT and FQDESV (reference sequence). Written as DNA, the CDR3 is TGTGCCAGCAGCTTAGCCTGGCAGGGGGAATCGACAGATACGCAGTATTTT. It encodes CASSLAWQGESTDTQYF.

The genes are TRBV7-8 and TRBJ2-7; D gene ambiguous. Trimming pared 5 bases from V and 0 bases from J, leaving 14 bases between. The germline gives CDR1 SGHVS, CDR2 FQNEAQ. The CDR3 contains 15 residues. CDR3 residues: CASSPQNDNSYEQYF. In DNA form, the CDR3 reads TGTGCCAGCAGCCCTCAAAATGACAACTCCTACGAGCAGTACTTC.

V gene TRBV19 combines with J gene TRBJ2-1; TRBD1 is a possible D gene (6 bases). V was trimmed by 1 base and J by 9 bases, leaving 7 bases between them. This CDR3 spans 12 amino acids. Per germline, CDR1 LNHDA and CDR2 SQIVND (reference sequence). DNA for the CDR3: TGTGCCAGTAGTATAGGAGGGGGTGAGCAGTTCTTC. Encoded protein: CASSIGGGEQFF.

The chain has TRBV10-3 and TRBJ2-7; 7 bases align to TRBD2. The V gene end was trimmed by 3 bases and the J gene end by 2 bases; junction bases not matched to a gene: 4. Germline lookup yields CDR1 ENHRY and CDR2 SYGVKD. The CDR3 has 14 residues. The CDR3 spells CAISDREGTYEQYF. Written as DNA, the CDR3 is TGTGCCATCAGTGACAGGGAGGGGACCTACGAGCAGTACTTC.